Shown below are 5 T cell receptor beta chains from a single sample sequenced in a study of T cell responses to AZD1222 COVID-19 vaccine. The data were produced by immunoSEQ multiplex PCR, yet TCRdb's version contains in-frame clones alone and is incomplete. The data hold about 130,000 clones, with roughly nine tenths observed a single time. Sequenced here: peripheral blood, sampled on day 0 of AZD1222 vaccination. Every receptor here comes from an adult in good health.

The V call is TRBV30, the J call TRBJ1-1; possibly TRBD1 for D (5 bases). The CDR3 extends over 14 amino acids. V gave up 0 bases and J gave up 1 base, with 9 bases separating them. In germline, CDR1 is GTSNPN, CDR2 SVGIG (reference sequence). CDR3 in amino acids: CAWSVKGRNTEAFF. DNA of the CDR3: TGTGCCTGGAGTGTTAAGGGGCGGAACACTGAAGCTTTCTTT.

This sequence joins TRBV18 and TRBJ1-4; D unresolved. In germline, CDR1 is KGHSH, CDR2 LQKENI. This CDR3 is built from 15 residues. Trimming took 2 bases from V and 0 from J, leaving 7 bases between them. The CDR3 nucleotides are TGTGCCAGCTCACCAAAGGGTTCAACTAATGAAAAACTGTTTTTT. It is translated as CASSPKGSTNEKLFF.

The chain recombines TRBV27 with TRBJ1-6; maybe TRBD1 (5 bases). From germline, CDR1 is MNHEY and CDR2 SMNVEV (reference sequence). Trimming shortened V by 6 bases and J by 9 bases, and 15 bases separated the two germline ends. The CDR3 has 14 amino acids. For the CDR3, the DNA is TGTGCCAGCAGAGGCGCAGGGTTTTCTTCACCCCTCCACTTT. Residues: CASRGAGFSSPLHF.

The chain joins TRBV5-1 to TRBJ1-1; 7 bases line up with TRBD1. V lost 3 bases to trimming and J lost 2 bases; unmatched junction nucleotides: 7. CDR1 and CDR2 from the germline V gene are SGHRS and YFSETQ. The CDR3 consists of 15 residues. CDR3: CASSSITGVNTEAFF. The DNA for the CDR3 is TGCGCCAGCAGCTCGATCACAGGGGTAAACACTGAAGCTTTCTTT.

CDR3 bases: TGTGCCAGCAGCTTAGGTAGGCCCAGCGGGGCTTTCTTT. Encoded protein: CASSLGRPSGAFF. The chain couples TRBV7-9 to TRBJ1-1; D is ambiguous. CDR3 size: 13 residues. V was shortened by 1 base and J by 11 bases, with 14 bases between the two germline ends. The V gene's germline CDR1 is SEHNR and CDR2 FQNEAQ (reference sequence).